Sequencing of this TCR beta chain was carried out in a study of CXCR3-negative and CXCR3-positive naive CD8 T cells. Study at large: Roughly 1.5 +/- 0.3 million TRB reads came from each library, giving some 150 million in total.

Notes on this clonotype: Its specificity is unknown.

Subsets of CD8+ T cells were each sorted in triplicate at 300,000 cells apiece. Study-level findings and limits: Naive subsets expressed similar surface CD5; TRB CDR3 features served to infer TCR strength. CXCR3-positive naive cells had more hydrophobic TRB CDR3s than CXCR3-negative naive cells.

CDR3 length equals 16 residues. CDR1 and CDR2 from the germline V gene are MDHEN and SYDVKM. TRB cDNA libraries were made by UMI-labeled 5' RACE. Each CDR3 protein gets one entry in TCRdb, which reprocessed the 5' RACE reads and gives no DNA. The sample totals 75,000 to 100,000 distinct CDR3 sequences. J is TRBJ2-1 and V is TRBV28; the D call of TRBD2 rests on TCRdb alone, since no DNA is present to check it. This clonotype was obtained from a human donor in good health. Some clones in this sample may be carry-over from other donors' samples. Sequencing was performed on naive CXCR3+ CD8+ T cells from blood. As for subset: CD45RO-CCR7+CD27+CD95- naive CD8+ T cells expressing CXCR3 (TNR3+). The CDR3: CASSFPRRGGQDEQFF.